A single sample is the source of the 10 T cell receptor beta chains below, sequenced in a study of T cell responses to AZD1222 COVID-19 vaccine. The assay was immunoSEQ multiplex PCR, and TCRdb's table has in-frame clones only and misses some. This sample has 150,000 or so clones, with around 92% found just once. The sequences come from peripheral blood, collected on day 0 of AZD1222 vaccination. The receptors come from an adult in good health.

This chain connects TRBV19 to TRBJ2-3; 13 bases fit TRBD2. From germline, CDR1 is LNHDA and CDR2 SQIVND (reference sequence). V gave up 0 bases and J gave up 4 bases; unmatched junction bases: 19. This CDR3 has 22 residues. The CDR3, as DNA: TGTGCCAGTAGTATAGATCGGCGGCCAACTAGCGGGGGGGCCAGGGTTTCAGATACGCAGTATTTT. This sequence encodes CASSIDRRPTSGGARVSDTQYF.

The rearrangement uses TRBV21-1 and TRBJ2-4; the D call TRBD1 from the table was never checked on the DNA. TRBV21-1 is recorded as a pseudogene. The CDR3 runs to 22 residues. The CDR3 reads CASSNPRDRGCLADLAKNIQYF. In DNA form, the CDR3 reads TGTGCCAGCAGCAACCCCCGGGACAGGGGGTGTCTAGCGGACCTAGCCAAAAACATTCAGTACTTC.

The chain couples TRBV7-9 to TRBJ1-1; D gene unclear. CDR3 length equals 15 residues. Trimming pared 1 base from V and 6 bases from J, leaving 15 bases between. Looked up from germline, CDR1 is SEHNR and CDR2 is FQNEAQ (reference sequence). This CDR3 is CASSLDRGLIAEAFF. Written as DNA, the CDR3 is TGTGCCAGCAGCTTAGACCGGGGTCTGATCGCTGAAGCTTTCTTT.

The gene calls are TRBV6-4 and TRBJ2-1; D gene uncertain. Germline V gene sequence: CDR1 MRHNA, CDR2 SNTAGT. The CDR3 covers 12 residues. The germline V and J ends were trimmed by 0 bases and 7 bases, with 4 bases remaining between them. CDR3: CASSDSANEQFF. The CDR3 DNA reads TGTGCCAGCAGTGACTCGGCTAATGAGCAGTTCTTC.

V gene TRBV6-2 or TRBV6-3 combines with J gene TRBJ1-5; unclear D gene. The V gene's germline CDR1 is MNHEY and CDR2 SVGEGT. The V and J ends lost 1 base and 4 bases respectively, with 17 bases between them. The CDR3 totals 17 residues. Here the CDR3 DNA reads TGTGCCAGCAGTTACTGGACGGGAACCCTCATTAATCAGCCCCAGCATTTT. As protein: CASSYWTGTLINQPQHF.

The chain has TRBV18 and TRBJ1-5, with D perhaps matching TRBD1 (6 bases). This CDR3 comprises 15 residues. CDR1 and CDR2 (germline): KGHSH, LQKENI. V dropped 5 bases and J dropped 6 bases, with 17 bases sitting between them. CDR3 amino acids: CASSSQGGGGQPQHF. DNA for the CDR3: TGTGCCAGCTCATCACAGGGAGGGGGAGGTCAGCCCCAGCATTTT.

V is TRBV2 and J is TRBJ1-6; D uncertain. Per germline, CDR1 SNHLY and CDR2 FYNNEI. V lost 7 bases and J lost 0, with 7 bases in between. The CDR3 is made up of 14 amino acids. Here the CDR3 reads CASTVSSYNSPLHF. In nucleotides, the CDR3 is TGTGCCAGCACGGTGAGCTCCTATAATTCACCCCTCCACTTT.

This CDR3 reads CASSLGGAGNEKLFF. CDR3 DNA sequence: TGTGCCAGCAGCTTGGGGGGGGCCGGAAATGAAAAACTGTTTTTT. The chain combines TRBV5-8 with TRBJ1-4; weak D call: TRBD1 (6 bases). V dropped 0 bases and J dropped 5 bases, with 11 bases sitting between them. The CDR3 is 15 residues long. Germline CDR1 reads SGHTS; CDR2 reads YDEGEE.

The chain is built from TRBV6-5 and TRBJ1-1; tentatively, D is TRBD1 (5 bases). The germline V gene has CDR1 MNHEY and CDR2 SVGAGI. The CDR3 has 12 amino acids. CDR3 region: CHMGDLNTEAFF. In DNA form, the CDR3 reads TGTCACATGGGGGATTTGAACACTGAAGCTTTCTTT.

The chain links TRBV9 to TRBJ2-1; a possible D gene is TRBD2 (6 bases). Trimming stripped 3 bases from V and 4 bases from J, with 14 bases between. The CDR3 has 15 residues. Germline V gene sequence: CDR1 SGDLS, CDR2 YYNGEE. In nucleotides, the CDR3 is TGTGCCAGCAGCGGGGGCCTCGGGGGATACAATGAGCAGTTCTTC. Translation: CASSGGLGGYNEQFF.